This T cell receptor (beta chain) was sequenced during a study of early T cells in non-severe SARS-CoV-2 infection. Study-level information: Chains stayed unpaired after sequencing of bulk RNA from unsorted whole blood.

Findings and caveats of the study: Anti-spike CD8 responses were favored in VDJdb matching, and private and CD4 specificities were missed.

Individual cDNA molecules were tagged with unique molecular identifiers, the study reported. TCRdb used MiXCR to reprocess the 5' RACE reads, holding one entry per CDR3 protein. In the table there are nearly 60,000 distinct CDR3 sequences, 12% of which are singletons. This CDR3 is built from 16 residues. Unmatched junction bases numbered 3, after V lost 0 bases and J lost 2 bases. Germline V lookup: CDR1 SQVTM, CDR2 ANQGSEA. Concerning this clonotype: Antigen specificity is unknown.

Sequencing was carried out using whole blood. This sequence joins TRBV29-1 and TRBJ2-1; 11 bases align to TRBD2. This receptor was identified in an adult who was a healthcare worker with PCR-confirmed SARS-CoV-2 infection or an uninfected control (not recorded which). DNA for the CDR3: TGCAGCGTTGAAGATCTAGCGGGAGGCGCCTACAATGAGCAGTTCTTC. Translating gives CSVEDLAGGAYNEQFF.